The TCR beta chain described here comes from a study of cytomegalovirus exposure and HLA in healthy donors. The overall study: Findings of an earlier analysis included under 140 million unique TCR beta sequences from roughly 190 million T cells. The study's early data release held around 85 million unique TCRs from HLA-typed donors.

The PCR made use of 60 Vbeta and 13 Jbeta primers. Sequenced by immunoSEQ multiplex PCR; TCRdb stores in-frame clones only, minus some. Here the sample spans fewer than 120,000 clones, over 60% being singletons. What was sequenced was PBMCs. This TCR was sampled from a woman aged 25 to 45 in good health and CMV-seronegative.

As DNA, the CDR3 is TGTGCCAGCAGCTCCCCTCGGGCAGGGATCTTTGGCTATGGCTACACCTTC. As protein: CASSSPRAGIFGYGYTF. J is TRBJ1-2 and V is TRBV7-9; a weak D match, TRBD1 (5 bases). This CDR3 comprises 17 residues. Trimming took 4 bases from V and 4 from J, leaving 22 bases between them. Per the germline V gene, CDR1 is SEHNR and CDR2 is FQNEAQ (reference sequence).